This T cell receptor beta chain was documented in a study of patients and donors after allogeneic stem cell transplantation. Germline V gives CDR1 SQVTM, CDR2 ANQGSEA. Trimming shortened V by 6 bases and J by 0 bases, and 12 bases separated the two germline ends. The CDR3 has 15 amino acids. TCRdb re-analysed the RT-PCR reads in MiXCR, keeping a single row per CDR3 protein. The sample holds 57,000 or so distinct CDR3 sequences; about an eighth are singletons and the top ten take about a third. Sequencing was performed on blood, either unsorted or a sorted T cell fraction (not recorded which). The source is a human donor who was either an allogeneic HSCT recipient or a stem cell or donor lymphocyte infusion donor (not recorded which). It is not recorded whose cells these are; they may come from a transplant donor. This chain connects TRBV29-1 to TRBJ2-6, with D unclear. Here the CDR3 DNA reads TGCAGCGTCGGCCAGGCAAACTCTGGGGCCAACGTCCTGACTTTC. Protein sequence: CSVGQANSGANVLTF.